The present T cell receptor (beta chain) was sequenced within a study of blood T cell repertoires in COVID-19. About the research overall: The United States, Italy and Spain supplied acute and convalescent COVID-19 samples. Sources were T cells, B-cell-depleted T cells, or PBMCs; the material itself was cDNA or gDNA.

Adults between about 18 and 95 years of age took part from 20 to 25 US areas. Cohort 3 recovery required two negative PCRs, clearance, or symptom resolution. V dropped 7 bases and J dropped 5 bases, with 17 bases sitting between them. The germline gives CDR1 LNHDA, CDR2 SQIVND (reference sequence). This CDR3 comprises 14 residues. TCRdb keeps only in-frame clones here, not all; method: immunoSEQ multiplex PCR. The table shows about 220,000 clones, with 84% occurring only once. Sequenced material: PBMCs or T cells enriched from blood (not recorded which). V is TRBV19 and J is TRBJ2-5; D might be TRBD1 (6 bases). The clonotype comes from a woman between 40 and 55 years old who had recovered from COVID-19. CDR3 sequence reads: CASKIMGALETQYF. The CDR3 DNA reads TGTGCCAGTAAAATAATGGGGGCCCTGGAGACCCAGTACTTC.